This T cell receptor beta chain comes out of a study of vaccination and CD4 T cells after COVID-19. Cultured CD4+ T cell DNA was sequenced using the Oncomine TCR Beta short-read assay. TCRdb re-called the PCR reads through MiXCR, storing one row per CDR3 protein. This table holds approximately 20,000 distinct CDR3 sequences, under 45% found once. Treatment described: roughly 10-day PBMC culture with coronavirus spike peptide pools or control peptides (ViraFEST assay). This clonotype was detected a few times. Its target is unknown. This CDR3 is 13 amino acids long. From germline, CDR1 is LGHNA and CDR2 YNFKEQ. Deletions cut 0 bases from V and 7 bases from J, with 6 bases between.

The receptor was isolated from a human donor with COVID-19. Sequencing was done on a sample of cultured CD4+ T cells from blood. The chain couples TRBV4-2 to TRBJ2-2; no definite D call. CDR3 DNA sequence: TGTGCCAGCAGCCAAGACTCATACGGGGAGCTGTTTTTT. This encodes CASSQDSYGELFF.